The 14 T cell receptor beta chains listed next were all sequenced from one sample in a study of blood T cell repertoires in COVID-19. Clones were sequenced by immunoSEQ multiplex PCR, and TCRdb holds only the in-frame ones, with some missing. The data show fewer than 300,000 clones, with roughly 80% seen just once and about 1.5% held by the top ten. Sample: peripheral blood. These receptor sequences come from a human donor with COVID-19, enrolled during active disease. The donor label of this sample is uncertain.

As for this clone: The sample has other DNA sequences that encode this CDR3 too. This sequence joins TRBV7-2 and TRBJ2-7, with TRBD2 as a possible D gene (5 bases). The CDR3 consists of 14 residues. Germline CDR1 and CDR2: SGHTA and FQGNSA. V was pared by 4 bases and J by 4 bases, with 14 bases between. This CDR3 is CASSSGSSGYEQYF. For the CDR3, the DNA is TGTGCCAGCAGCTCGGGGTCCTCTGGGTACGAGCAGTACTTC.

This clone turned up a few times. CDR3 protein: CASSPAGTGGTEAFF. The DNA for the CDR3 is TGTGCCAGCAGCCCAGCCGGGACCGGGGGGACTGAAGCTTTCTTT. The rearrangement joins TRBV3-1 (or the pseudogene TRBV3-2) to TRBJ1-1, with D maybe TRBD1 (5 bases). V gave up 4 bases and J gave up 5 bases, with 17 bases separating them. CDR3 length: 15 residues. CDR1 and CDR2 (germline): LGHDT, YNNKEL (reference sequence).

This chain joins TRBV6-5 and TRBJ2-2, with 12 bases aligning to TRBD2. J gave up 6 bases and V 6 bases, and 5 bases lay outside the gene matches. This CDR3 is 15 amino acids long. Germline lookup yields CDR1 MNHEY and CDR2 SVGAGI. The CDR3 protein is CASRRLAGAPGELFF. The CDR3 DNA reads TGTGCCAGCAGGCGACTAGCGGGAGCCCCCGGGGAGCTGTTTTTT.

The chain recombines TRBV10-3 with TRBJ1-5; no clear D. The CDR3 is made up of 17 amino acids. The ends were cut back, 0 bases at V and 2 bases at J, with 14 bases in the middle. Per the germline V gene, CDR1 is ENHRY and CDR2 is SYGVKD. The CDR3 reads CAISESGRARGNQPQHF. Here the CDR3 DNA reads TGTGCCATCAGTGAGTCAGGGAGGGCGAGGGGCAATCAGCCCCAGCATTTT.

The chain couples TRBV2 to TRBJ1-1; the D is unclear. Trimming left V 3 bases short and J 7 bases short, with 9 bases between. CDR1 is SNHLY and CDR2 is FYNNEI in the germline V gene. The CDR3 loop spans 12 amino acids. The CDR3 loop reads CASSEYRVEAFF. The DNA for the CDR3 is TGTGCCAGCAGTGAGTATAGAGTTGAAGCTTTCTTT. The variable domain in full, completed from reference TRBV2 and TRBJ1-1, reads EPEVTQTPSHQVTQMGQEVILRCVPISNHLYFYWYRQILGQKVEFLVSFYNNEISEKSEIFDDQFSVERPDGSNFTLKIRSTKLEDSAMYFCASSEYRVEAFFGQGTRLTVV.

A note on this clone: Its ends do not fully match the called genes, so a read error is possible. The chain has TRBV7-7 and TRBJ2-1; D not resolved. The CDR3 runs to 14 residues. Germline lookup yields CDR1 SSHAT and CDR2 FNYEAQ (reference sequence). For the CDR3, the DNA is TGTGCTAGCAGCCCCATGGCAGCGACCAATGAGCAGTTCTTC. Its protein is CASSPMAATNEQFF.

CDR3 region: CASSQGYTDTQYF. CDR3 DNA sequence: TGTGCCAGTTCTCAGGGATACACAGATACGCAGTATTTT. The chain joins TRBV19 to TRBJ2-3; maybe TRBD1 (5 bases). Germline CDR1 is LNHDA and CDR2 is SQIVND (reference sequence). Trimming pared 8 bases from V and 2 bases from J, leaving 11 bases between. The CDR3 covers 13 residues. The variable domain in full, with the rest retrieved from reference TRBV19 and TRBJ2-3, is DGGITQSPKYLFRKEGQNVTLSCEQNLNHDAMYWYRQDPGQGLRLIYYSQIVNDFQKGDIAEGYSVSREKKESFPLTVTSAQKNPTAFYLCASSQGYTDTQYFGPGTRLTVL.

V gene TRBV15 combines with J gene TRBJ2-3; 16 nucleotides agree with TRBD2. The CDR3 spans 17 residues. Germline CDR1 is LNHNV and CDR2 is YYDKDF (reference sequence). The V gene end was trimmed by 0 bases and the J gene end by 4 bases; junction bases not matched to a gene: 1. The CDR3 loop is CATSRDGTSGRADTQYF. DNA of the CDR3: TGTGCCACCAGCAGAGATGGGACTAGCGGGAGGGCAGATACGCAGTATTTT.

The chain links TRBV7-9 to TRBJ2-1; D gene ambiguous. Trimming removed 3 bases from V and 4 bases from J, with 10 bases in between. The V gene's germline CDR1 is SEHNR and CDR2 FQNEAQ (reference sequence). The CDR3 runs to 14 residues. CDR3 nucleotides: TGTGCCAGCAGCTTGGGCGACCTATACAATGAGCAGTTCTTC. Amino acids: CASSLGDLYNEQFF. The whole variable domain, filled in from reference TRBV7-9 and TRBJ2-1, reads DTGVSQNPRHKITKRGQNVTFRCDPISEHNRLYWYRQTLGQGPEFLTYFQNEAQLEKSRLLSDRFSAERPKGSFSTLEIQRTEQGDSAMYLCASSLGDLYNEQFFGPGTRLTVL.

The J gene is TRBJ1-5, the V gene TRBV19, with D hard to call. The CDR3 contains 14 residues. Trimming took 5 bases from V and 3 from J, leaving 11 bases between them. Germline V CDR1 and CDR2: LNHDA, SQIVND (reference sequence). Here the CDR3 DNA reads TGTGCCAGTAGTCCCCGGGTGATCAATCAGCCCCAGCATTTT. Encoded protein: CASSPRVINQPQHF.

This clone was counted only a few times. The rearrangement joins TRBV19 to TRBJ1-6; 11 positions agree with TRBD1. Germline CDR1 LNHDA, CDR2 SQIVND (reference sequence). V lost 4 bases to trimming and J lost 8 bases; unmatched junction nucleotides: 4. This CDR3 spans 15 amino acids. In DNA, the CDR3 is TGTGCCAGTAGTAGCCGGGACAGGGGGGATTCACCCCTCCACTTT. Residues: CASSSRDRGDSPLHF.

This rearrangement joins TRBV7-9 to TRBJ2-5; 12 bases are a match to TRBD2. V trimming: 6 bases; J trimming: 1 base; junction bases outside the gene matches: 3. From germline, CDR1 is SEHNR and CDR2 FQNEAQ (reference sequence). This CDR3 region has 15 residues. This chain's CDR3 is CASRPSGGGQETQYF. Written as DNA, the CDR3 is TGTGCCAGCAGGCCTAGCGGGGGGGGCCAAGAGACCCAGTACTTC. The full variable domain, in which reference TRBV7-9 and TRBJ2-5 provide the parts outside the CDR3, is DTGVSQNPRHKITKRGQNVTFRCDPISEHNRLYWYRQTLGQGPEFLTYFQNEAQLEKSRLLSDRFSAERPKGSFSTLEIQRTEQGDSAMYLCASRPSGGGQETQYFGPGTRLLVL.

V usage is TRBV28 and J usage is TRBJ1-4; the D gene is possibly TRBD1 (5 bases). Germline V lookup: CDR1 MDHEN, CDR2 SYDVKM. Trimming stripped 2 bases from V and 8 bases from J, with 12 bases between. The CDR3 covers 14 residues. The DNA of the CDR3 is TGTGCCAGCAGTTTAGGGGGAGGGGTGGAAAAACTGTTTTTT. Translated: CASSLGGGVEKLFF.

The chain has TRBV4-2 and TRBJ2-1, with 10 bases aligning to TRBD1. This CDR3 has 15 residues. Trimming took 2 bases from V and 9 from J; bases not matched to a gene: 7. Germline V lookup: CDR1 LGHNA, CDR2 YNFKEQ. CDR3 sequence (DNA): TGTGCCAGCAGCCAACCAGGGACAGGGGTAGGTGAGCAGTTCTTC. Its translation: CASSQPGTGVGEQFF.